This entry is about one TCR beta chain. Its antigen is not identified. The junction departs from the called germline gene at one end, perhaps through a read error. The TCR beta profiling, which covered VDJ combination and CDR3 sequence, was carried out using genomic DNA as the template. TCRdb re-called the reads through MiXCR, storing one row per CDR3 protein. The sample contains more than 100,000 distinct CDR3 sequences, 35% to 50% of which appear only once. The data were taken from a study of CD8+CD57+ T cells in acquired aplastic anemia. Study results and limitations: Simpson's diversity of CD8+ cells was not significantly different in patients compared with controls.

The CDR3 totals 11 residues. Germline V gene lookup returns CDR1 SGHRS and CDR2 YFSETQ. The chain is built from TRBV5-1 and TRBJ2-5; D is perhaps TRBD2 (5 bases). The specimen sequenced was sorted CD4+, CD8+, or CD8+CD57+ T cells (not recorded which) from PBMCs. The sequence was collected from a human donor in good health, serving as a control. CDR3 protein: CASSLSGTQYF. CDR3 nucleotide sequence: TGTGCCAGCAGCTTGAGCGGGACCCAGTACTTC.